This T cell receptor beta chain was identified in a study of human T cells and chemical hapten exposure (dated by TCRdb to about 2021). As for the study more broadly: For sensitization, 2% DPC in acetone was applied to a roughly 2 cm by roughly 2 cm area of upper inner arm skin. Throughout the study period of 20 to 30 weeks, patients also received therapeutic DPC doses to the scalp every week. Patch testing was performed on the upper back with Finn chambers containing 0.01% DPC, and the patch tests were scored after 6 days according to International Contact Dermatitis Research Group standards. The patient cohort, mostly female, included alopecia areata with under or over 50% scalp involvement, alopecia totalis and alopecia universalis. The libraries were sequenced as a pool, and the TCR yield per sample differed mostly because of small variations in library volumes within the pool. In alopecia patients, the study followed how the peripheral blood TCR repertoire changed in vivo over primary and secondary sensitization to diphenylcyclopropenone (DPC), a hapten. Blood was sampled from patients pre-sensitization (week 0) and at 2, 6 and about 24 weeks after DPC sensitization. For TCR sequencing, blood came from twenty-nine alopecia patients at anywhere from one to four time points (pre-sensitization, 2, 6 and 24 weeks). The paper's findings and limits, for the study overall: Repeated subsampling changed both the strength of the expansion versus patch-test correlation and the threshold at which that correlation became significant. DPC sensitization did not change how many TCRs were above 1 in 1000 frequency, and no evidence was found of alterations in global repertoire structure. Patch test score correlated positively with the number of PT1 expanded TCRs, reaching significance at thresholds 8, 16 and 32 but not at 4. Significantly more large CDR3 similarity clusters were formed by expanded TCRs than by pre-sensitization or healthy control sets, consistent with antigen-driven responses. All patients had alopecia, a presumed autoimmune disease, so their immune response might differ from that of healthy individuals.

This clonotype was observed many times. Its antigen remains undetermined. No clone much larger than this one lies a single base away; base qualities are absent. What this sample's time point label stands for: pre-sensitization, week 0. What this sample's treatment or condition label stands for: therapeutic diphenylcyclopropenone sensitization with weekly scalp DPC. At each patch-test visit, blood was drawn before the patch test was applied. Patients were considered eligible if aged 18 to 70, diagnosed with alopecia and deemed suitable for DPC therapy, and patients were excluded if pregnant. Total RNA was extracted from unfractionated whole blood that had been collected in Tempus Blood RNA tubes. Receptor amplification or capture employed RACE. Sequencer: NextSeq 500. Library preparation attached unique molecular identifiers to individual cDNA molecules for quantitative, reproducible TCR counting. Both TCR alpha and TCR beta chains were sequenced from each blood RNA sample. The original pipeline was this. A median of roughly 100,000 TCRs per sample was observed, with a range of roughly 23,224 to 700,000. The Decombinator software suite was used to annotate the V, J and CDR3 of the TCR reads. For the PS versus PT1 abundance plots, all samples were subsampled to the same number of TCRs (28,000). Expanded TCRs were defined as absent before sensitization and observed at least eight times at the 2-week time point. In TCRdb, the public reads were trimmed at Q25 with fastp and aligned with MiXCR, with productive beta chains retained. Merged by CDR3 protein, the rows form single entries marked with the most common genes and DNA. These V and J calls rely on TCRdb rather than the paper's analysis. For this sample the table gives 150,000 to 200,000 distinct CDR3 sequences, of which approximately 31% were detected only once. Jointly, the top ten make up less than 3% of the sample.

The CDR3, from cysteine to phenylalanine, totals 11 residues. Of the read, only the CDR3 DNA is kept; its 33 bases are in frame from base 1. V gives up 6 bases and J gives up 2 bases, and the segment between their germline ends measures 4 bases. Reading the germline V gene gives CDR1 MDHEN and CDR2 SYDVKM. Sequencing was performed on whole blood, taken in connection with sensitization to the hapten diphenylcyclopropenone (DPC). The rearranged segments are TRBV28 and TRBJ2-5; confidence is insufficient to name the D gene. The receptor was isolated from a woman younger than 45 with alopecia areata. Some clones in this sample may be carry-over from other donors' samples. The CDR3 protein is CASRGQETQYF. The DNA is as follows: TGTGCCAGCAGGGGTCAAGAGACCCAGTACTTC.